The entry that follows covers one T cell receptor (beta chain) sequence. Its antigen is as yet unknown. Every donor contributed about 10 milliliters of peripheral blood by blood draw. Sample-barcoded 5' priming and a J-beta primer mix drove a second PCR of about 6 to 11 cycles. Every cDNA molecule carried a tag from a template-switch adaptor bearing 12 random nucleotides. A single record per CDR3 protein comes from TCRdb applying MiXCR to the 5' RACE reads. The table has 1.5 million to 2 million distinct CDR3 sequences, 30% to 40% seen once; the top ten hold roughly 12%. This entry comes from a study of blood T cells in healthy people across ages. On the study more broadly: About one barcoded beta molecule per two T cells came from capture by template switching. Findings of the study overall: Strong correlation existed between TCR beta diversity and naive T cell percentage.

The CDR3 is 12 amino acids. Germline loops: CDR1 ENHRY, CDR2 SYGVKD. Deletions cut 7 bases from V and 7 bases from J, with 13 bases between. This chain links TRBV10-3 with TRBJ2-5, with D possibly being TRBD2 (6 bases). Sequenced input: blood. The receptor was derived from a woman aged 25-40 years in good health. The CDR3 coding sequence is TGTGCCATCATGGGTCCCGGGGGGACCCAGTACTTC. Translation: CAIMGPGGTQYF.